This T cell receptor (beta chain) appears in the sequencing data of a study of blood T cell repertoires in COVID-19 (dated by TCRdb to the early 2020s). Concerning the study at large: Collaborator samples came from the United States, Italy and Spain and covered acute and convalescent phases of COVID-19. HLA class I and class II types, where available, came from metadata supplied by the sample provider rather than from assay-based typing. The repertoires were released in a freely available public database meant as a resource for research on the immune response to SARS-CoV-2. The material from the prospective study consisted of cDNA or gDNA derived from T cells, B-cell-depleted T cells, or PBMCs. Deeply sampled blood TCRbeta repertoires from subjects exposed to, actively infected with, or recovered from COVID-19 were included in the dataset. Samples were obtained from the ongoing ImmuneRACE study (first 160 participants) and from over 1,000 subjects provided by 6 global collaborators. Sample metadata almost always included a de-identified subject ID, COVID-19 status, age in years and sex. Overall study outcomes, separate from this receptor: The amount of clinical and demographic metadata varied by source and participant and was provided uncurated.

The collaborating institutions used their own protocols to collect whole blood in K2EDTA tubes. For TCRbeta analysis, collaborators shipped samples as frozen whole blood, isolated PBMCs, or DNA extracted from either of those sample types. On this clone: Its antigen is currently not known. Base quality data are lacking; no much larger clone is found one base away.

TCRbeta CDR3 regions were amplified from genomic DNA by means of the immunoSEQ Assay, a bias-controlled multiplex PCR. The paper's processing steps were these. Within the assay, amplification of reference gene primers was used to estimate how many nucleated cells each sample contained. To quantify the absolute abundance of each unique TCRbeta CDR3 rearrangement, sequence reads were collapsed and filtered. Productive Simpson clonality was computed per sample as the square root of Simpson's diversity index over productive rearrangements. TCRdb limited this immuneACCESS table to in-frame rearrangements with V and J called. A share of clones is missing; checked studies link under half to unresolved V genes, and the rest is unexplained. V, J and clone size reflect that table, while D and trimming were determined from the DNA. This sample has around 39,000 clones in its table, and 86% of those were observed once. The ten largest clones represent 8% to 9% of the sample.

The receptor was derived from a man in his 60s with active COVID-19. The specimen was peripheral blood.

The DNA sequence is TGTGCCACCAGAGGAGGGGCCTCCTACGAGCAGTACTTC. It translates to CATRGGASYEQYF. The rearrangement combines TRBV24-1 with TRBJ2-7, and the D gene may be TRBD2, 6 bases matching. Trimming removed 7 bases from V and 0 bases from J, leaving 9 bases between the germline ends. From cysteine to phenylalanine, the CDR3 is 13 amino acids long. The DNA shown is the 39-base CDR3, in frame from base 1. CDR1 and CDR2 are read off the germline V gene as KGHDR and SFDVKD.